Listed here is a single T cell receptor (beta chain). This clonotype was recorded many times. Its antigen is currently not known. No base quality values were provided; no much bigger clone lies one nucleotide off. The germline V gene sets CDR1 to KGHSH and CDR2 to LQKENI. The V end loses 3 bases and the J end loses 2 bases, and a stretch of 4 bases separates them. The CDR3 measures 12 amino acids from cysteine to phenylalanine. Here the CDR3 DNA is all that survives: 36 bases in frame from base 1. This entry belongs to a study of human T cells and chemical hapten exposure (TCRdb year 2021). About the study as a whole: Libraries were combined into a pool for sequencing, and differences in TCR yield between samples came mainly from small differences in library volumes within the pool. In alopecia patients, the study followed how the peripheral blood TCR repertoire changed in vivo over primary and secondary sensitization to diphenylcyclopropenone (DPC), a hapten. The paper's findings and limits, for the study overall: Repeated subsampling changed both the strength of the expansion versus patch-test correlation and the threshold at which the correlation became significant. The number of TCRs above 1 in 1000 frequency did not change with DPC sensitization; there was no evidence of global repertoire structure alterations.

Total RNA was isolated from unfractionated whole blood collected in Tempus Blood RNA tubes. Roughly 5 healthy volunteers served as TCR sequencing controls and were bled at day 0, 2 weeks and 6 weeks. During library preparation, unique molecular identifiers were attached to individual cDNA molecules so that TCRs could be counted quantitatively and reproducibly. For every blood RNA sample, sequencing covered both the TCR alpha and TCR beta chains. Per the original workflow: The median number of TCRs per sample was 90,000 to 100,000, ranging from roughly 20,000 to 690,600. The Decombinator software suite was used to annotate V, J and CDR3 in the TCR reads. Every sample was subsampled to the same number of TCRs (28,000) for the PS versus PT1 abundance plots. Expanded TCRs were defined as absent before sensitization and observed at least eight times at the 2-week time point. TCRdb took the public reads, trimmed them with fastp at Q25, ran MiXCR for clone calling and kept in-frame beta chains. Rows with a matching CDR3 protein are joined into one entry that keeps the most common DNA and genes. V and J calls and clone size were set by TCRdb, not the authors. The sample has 120,000 or so distinct CDR3 sequences on record, over 6.5% of them singletons. The ten largest clones capture 1.1% to 1.5% of the sample.

The TCR was taken from a human donor in good health. Some clones in this sample may be carry-over from other donors' samples. Donor details come from another sample of the same person, matched by shared clones. The sequenced sample consisted of whole blood. This chain joins TRBV18 to TRBJ1-1, with an unclear D gene assignment. The CDR3 region: CASSPLNTEAFF. The base sequence is TGTGCCAGCTCACCCTTAAACACTGAAGCTTTCTTT.